This T cell receptor (beta chain) was identified in a study of Graves' ophthalmopathy and Graves' hyperthyroidism. The germline V gene encodes CDR1 SGHVS and CDR2 FQNEAQ. The V and J ends lost 5 bases and 0 bases respectively, with 17 bases between them. The CDR3 loop spans 16 amino acids. Broader study findings: Researchers report that a 13-signature model separated ophthalmopathy from stable hyperthyroidism, posting 87.88% sensitivity and 81.08% specificity.

TCR beta CDR3 regions were amplified from RNA transcripts. Scientists carried out first-round RT-PCR using HTBI primers and then a second-round multiplex PCR. Each CDR3 protein gets one entry after TCRdb re-called the multiplex PCR reads with MiXCR. Of almost 750,000 distinct CDR3 sequences in the sample, 40% were seen once. All donors with ophthalmopathy were recorded as having moderate-to-severe activity, CAS ≥3, NOSPECS ≥4 and a duration under 3 months. This clonotype turned up a few times. Antigen unknown. The rearrangement joins TRBV7-8 to TRBJ2-7; tentatively, D is TRBD2 (6 bases). Sequencing was done on a sample of peripheral blood. The TCR comes from an adult man with Graves' ophthalmopathy. This chain's CDR3 is CASSPLGGAYSYEQYF. For the CDR3, the DNA is TGTGCCAGCAGCCCACTTGGAGGGGCCTACTCCTACGAGCAGTACTTC.